This TCR beta chain is from a study of long-term antiretroviral therapy in people with HIV. Assay version v3.0 of immunoSEQ was used, and it was run at survey level. Using immunoSEQ multiplex PCR, the repertoire was profiled, and TCRdb retains in-frame clones only, with some absent. The sample lists 35,000 to 40,000 clones, about four fifths occurring once. The CDR3 extends over 17 amino acids. Germline trimming cut 2 bases from V and 6 bases from J; bases unmatched to any gene: 5. The germline V gene encodes CDR1 SGHDN and CDR2 FVKESK. The genes are TRBV14 and TRBJ2-1, with TRBD2 identical over 15 bases. The source material was unsorted PBMCs, sampled 0.3 years after starting antiretroviral therapy. This TCR derives from a man between 18 and 35 years old with HIV. CDR3 DNA: TGTGCCAGCAGCCAATTGGGGGGACTAGCGGGGGGCAATGAGCAGTTCTTC. Translated, it gives CASSQLGGLAGGNEQFF.